This passage covers 32 T cell receptor beta chains from one sample sequenced in a study of CD8 T cells in Susac syndrome. The RNA input was roughly 0.5 to 1 ug, and it was reverse transcribed with random hexamers. TCRdb ran MiXCR on the immunoSEQ multiplex PCR reads and lists one entry per CDR3 protein. The repertoire has a few hundred thousand distinct CDR3 sequences, approximately 85% of them found once; the top ten carry more than 0.09%. Input material: CD8+ T cells from PBMCs. The receptors originated from a human donor with multiple sclerosis.

V usage is TRBV4-1 and J usage is TRBJ1-1; D may be TRBD1 (5 bases). V was pared by 0 bases and J by 2 bases, with 16 bases between. The CDR3 is 17 amino acids. Looked up from germline, CDR1 is MGHRA and CDR2 is YSYEKL. The CDR3 DNA is TGCGCCAGCAGCCAAGAAGGGGCGGGAGGGTTCAACACTGAAGCTTTCTTT. This gives the protein CASSQEGAGGFNTEAFF.

The V and J genes are TRBV28 and TRBJ2-5; D gene unclear. V was clipped by 10 bases and J by 5 bases, with 20 bases between them. This CDR3 comprises 14 residues. Germline V lookup: CDR1 MDHEN, CDR2 SYDVKM. The CDR3 nucleotides read TGTGCCACCTCTTCCCCTTCTGCGGCGGAGACCCAGTACTTC. Its translation is CATSSPSAAETQYF. Variable domain in full (rest from reference TRBV28 and TRBJ2-5): DVKVTQSSRYLVKRTGEKVFLECVQDMDHENMFWYRQDPGLGLRLIYFSYDVKMKEKGDIPEGYSVSREKKERFSLILESASTNQTSMYLCATSSPSAAETQYFGPGTRLLVL.

V gene TRBV5-1 combines with J gene TRBJ1-1; 7 bases align to TRBD1. The CDR3 consists of 20 residues. Per the germline V gene, CDR1 is SGHRS and CDR2 is YFSETQ. V lost 4 bases and J lost 0; bases outside the gene matches: 21. This chain's CDR3 is CASSQEYDLQGLRMNTEAFF. DNA of the CDR3: TGCGCCAGCAGCCAAGAATACGACCTACAGGGGCTGCGAATGAACACTGAAGCTTTCTTT. The entire variable domain, with the rest obtained from reference TRBV5-1 and TRBJ1-1, is as follows: KAGVTQTPRYLIKTRGQQVTLSCSPISGHRSVSWYQQTPGQGLQFLFEYFSETQRNKGNFPGRFSGRQFSNSRSEMNVSTLELGDSALYLCASSQEYDLQGLRMNTEAFFGQGTRLTVV.

The chain is built from TRBV11-2 and TRBJ2-7; D is perhaps TRBD1 (6 bases). V gave up 1 base and J gave up 3 bases, with 13 bases separating them. CDR3 length: 15 amino acids. The germline V gene has CDR1 SGHAT and CDR2 FQNNGV. This CDR3 is CASSLVPGEIYEQYF. Written as DNA, the CDR3 is TGTGCCAGCAGCTTAGTTCCAGGGGAGATCTACGAGCAGTACTTC.

A single count supports this clonotype. The V and J genes are TRBV5-4 and TRBJ2-5; D may be TRBD1 (7 bases). V was clipped by 4 bases and J by 0 bases, with 25 bases between them. Germline-derived CDR1 and CDR2 are SGHNT and YYREEE (reference sequence). The CDR3 extends over 19 amino acids. The CDR3 DNA reads TGTGCCAGCAGCCCGCGGGGCGAGACAGGGTCCCCCTACCAAGAGACCCAGTACTTC. Protein sequence: CASSPRGETGSPYQETQYF.

The rearrangement joins TRBV29-1 to TRBJ1-6; a possible D gene is TRBD1 (6 bases). The ends were cut back, 7 bases at V and 2 bases at J, with 9 bases in the middle. The CDR3 totals 13 residues. Germline CDR1 reads SQVTM; CDR2 reads ANQGSEA. The DNA for the CDR3 is TGCAGCGCCGGGGACACCTATAATTCACCCCTCCACTTT. Protein product: CSAGDTYNSPLHF.

The V and J genes are TRBV7-9 and TRBJ2-7, with 8 bases fitting TRBD1. CDR1 SEHNR and CDR2 FQNEAQ come from the germline V gene (reference sequence). The CDR3 contains 16 residues. V trimming: 4 bases; J trimming: 4 bases; junction bases outside the gene matches: 12. The CDR3 DNA is TGTGCCAGCAGCTCTACCGGGACAGGCACATTGTACGAGCAGTACTTC. Protein: CASSSTGTGTLYEQYF.

The rearrangement links TRBV6-1 to TRBJ2-1; no firm D call. V was clipped by 2 bases and J by 6 bases, with 8 bases between them. The CDR3 totals 13 residues. The germline CDR1 and CDR2 sequences are MNHNS and SASEGT. The CDR3 nucleotides are TGTGCCAGCAGTGAAAGTCCCGTCAATGAGCAGTTCTTC. This codes for CASSESPVNEQFF.

The chain has TRBV20-1 and TRBJ2-2; tentative D call: TRBD2 (6 bases). V shed 2 bases and J shed 0 bases, with 10 bases lying between them. This CDR3 region has 15 residues. The germline V gene encodes CDR1 DFQATT and CDR2 SNEGSKA (reference sequence). Here the CDR3 DNA reads TGCAGTGCTAGACTAGCGTATGCGAACACCGGGGAGCTGTTTTTT. Encoded protein: CSARLAYANTGELFF.

The chain combines TRBV6-5 with TRBJ1-5; a weak D match, TRBD1 (6 bases). Germline V gene sequence: CDR1 MNHEY, CDR2 SVGAGI. Trimming removed 5 bases from V and 3 bases from J, with 14 bases in between. The CDR3 has 15 amino acids. The CDR3 sequence is CASSPSQGHNQPQHF. The DNA of the CDR3 is TGTGCCAGCAGTCCTTCCCAGGGGCACAATCAGCCCCAGCATTTT.

This clonotype appeared a few times. The rearrangement joins TRBV5-6 to TRBJ1-5, with TRBD1 matching over 9 bases. The CDR3 length is 16 residues. J lost 6 bases, V lost 0 bases, and 7 bases had no gene match. CDR1 and CDR2 (germline): SGHDT, YYEEEE. The chain's CDR3 is CASSLAGGQGAQPQHF. The CDR3 nucleotides are TGTGCCAGCAGCTTGGCCGGGGGACAGGGTGCTCAGCCCCAGCATTTT. The variable domain in full, completed from reference TRBV5-6 and TRBJ1-5, reads DAGVTQSPTHLIKTRGQQVTLRCSPKSGHDTVSWYQQALGQGPQFIFQYYEEEERQRGNFPDRFSGHQFPNYSSELNVNALLLGDSALYLCASSLAGGQGAQPQHFGDGTRLSIL.

The V and J genes are TRBV7-9 and TRBJ1-4; maybe TRBD1 (5 bases). The CDR3 contains 17 residues. V gave up 4 bases and J gave up 3 bases, with 18 bases separating them. CDR1 SEHNR and CDR2 FQNEAQ come from the germline V gene (reference sequence). CDR3 protein: CASSSGDLGIPNEKLFF. The CDR3 nucleotides are TGTGCCAGCAGCTCGGGGGATCTGGGGATCCCTAATGAAAAACTGTTTTTT.

The CDR3 DNA follows: TGTGCCAGCAGCTTAGACAGGGGTTTCCCCAGCACAGATACGCAGTATTTT. It codes for CASSLDRGFPSTDTQYF. The V gene is TRBV7-9, the J gene TRBJ2-3; 7 positions agree with TRBD1. The CDR3 consists of 17 residues. Germline V gene lookup returns CDR1 SEHNR and CDR2 FQNEAQ (reference sequence). Germline trimming cut 1 base from V and 0 bases from J; bases unmatched to any gene: 7.

This sequence joins TRBV7-9 and TRBJ2-7; D remains ambiguous. The CDR3 sequence is 11 residues long. The germline V and J ends were trimmed by 11 bases and 2 bases, with 10 bases remaining between them. Germline-derived CDR1 and CDR2 are SEHNR and FQNEAQ (reference sequence). The CDR3 spells CASEGTYEQYF. As DNA, the CDR3 is TGTGCCTCCGAAGGGACCTACGAGCAGTACTTC.

The chain couples TRBV10-3 to TRBJ1-1; D unresolved. The V end was cut by 2 bases, the J end by 1 base, with 5 bases between. Germline CDR1 ENHRY, CDR2 SYGVKD. The CDR3 runs to 13 residues. The CDR3 nucleotides are TGTGCCATCAGTGAGATTAAGAACACTGAAGCTTTCTTT. Its translation: CAISEIKNTEAFF.

The rearrangement uses TRBV5-1 and TRBJ1-1; D is unresolved. This CDR3 has 14 residues. Germline CDR1 is SGHRS and CDR2 is YFSETQ. Trimming removed 4 bases at V and 2 bases at J, with 12 bases between. Written as DNA, the CDR3 is TGCGCCAGCAGCACCGGCGACGGAAACACTGAAGCTTTCTTT. Residues: CASSTGDGNTEAFF. Looking up the rest from reference TRBV5-1 and TRBJ1-1 gives the full variable domain: KAGVTQTPRYLIKTRGQQVTLSCSPISGHRSVSWYQQTPGQGLQFLFEYFSETQRNKGNFPGRFSGRQFSNSRSEMNVSTLELGDSALYLCASSTGDGNTEAFFGQGTRLTVV.

As DNA, the CDR3 is TGTGCCAGCAGTGAAGATATGAAGGGAGATCAGCCCCAGCATTTT. It specifies CASSEDMKGDQPQHF. This sequence joins TRBV2 and TRBJ1-5; no clear D. Germline-derived CDR1 and CDR2 are SNHLY and FYNNEI. This CDR3 is 15 amino acids long. The V gene lost 1 base and the J gene lost 5 bases, with 12 bases spanning the gap.

The chain joins TRBV4-1 to TRBJ2-5; weak D call: TRBD2 (5 bases). CDR1 is MGHRA and CDR2 is YSYEKL in the germline V gene. The CDR3 runs to 13 residues. Trimming took off 4 bases at V and 5 bases at J, with 11 bases between the two ends. This CDR3 is CASSPRVYETQYF. Here the CDR3 DNA reads TGCGCCAGCAGCCCGCGGGTTTATGAGACCCAGTACTTC.

This chain joins TRBV5-1 and TRBJ2-1, with D possibly being TRBD1 (6 bases). Trimming took off 0 bases at V and 8 bases at J, with 9 bases between the two ends. The CDR3 spans 13 residues. Germline V gene lookup returns CDR1 SGHRS and CDR2 YFSETQ. As DNA, the CDR3 is TGCGCCAGCAGCTTGGTGGGGGCCGATGAGCAGTTCTTC. Protein product: CASSLVGADEQFF. The variable domain in full, with the rest retrieved from reference TRBV5-1 and TRBJ2-1, is KAGVTQTPRYLIKTRGQQVTLSCSPISGHRSVSWYQQTPGQGLQFLFEYFSETQRNKGNFPGRFSGRQFSNSRSEMNVSTLELGDSALYLCASSLVGADEQFFGPGTRLTVL.

The chain uses TRBV27 and TRBJ2-1; D is unclear. Germline values: CDR1 MNHEY, CDR2 SMNVEV (reference sequence). Trimming cost V 5 bases and J 9 bases, with 11 bases left between them. CDR3 length: 12 residues. The CDR3 loop is CASSLLGGEQFF. The CDR3 DNA sequence: TGTGCCAGCAGTCTTCTAGGCGGTGAGCAGTTCTTC.

In nucleotides, the CDR3 is TGTGCCTGGAGTGTACAGCGGGGAATGAACACTGAAGCTTTCTTT. It yields the protein CAWSVQRGMNTEAFF. The chain employs TRBV30 and TRBJ1-1; D not certain. Per the germline V gene, CDR1 is GTSNPN and CDR2 is SVGIG (reference sequence). With 0 bases removed from V and 0 bases from J, the gap between germline ends came to 11 bases. The CDR3 is made up of 15 amino acids.

A remark on this clonotype: A junction boundary mismatches the germline segment, possibly from a read error. The chain couples TRBV6-6 to TRBJ2-5, with TRBD1 as a possible D gene (5 bases). The CDR3 extends over 15 amino acids. CDR1 and CDR2 (germline): MNHNY, SVGAGI (reference sequence). The CDR3: CASSYVKGHQEAQYF. The CDR3 bases are TGTGCCAGCAGTTACGTAAAGGGGCATCAAGAGGCCCAGTACTTC.

The chain recombines TRBV5-1 with TRBJ2-7; D is uncertain. The CDR3 consists of 16 residues. CDR1 and CDR2 (germline): SGHRS, YFSETQ. Trimming left V 4 bases short and J 1 base short, with 18 bases between. Here the CDR3 DNA reads TGCGCCAGCAGCCTGGACCCGGACGGCGAATCCTACGAGCAGTACTTC. Protein product: CASSLDPDGESYEQYF.

The chain couples TRBV5-1 to TRBJ2-1, with 8 bases identical to TRBD1. V shed 0 bases and J 4 bases; nucleotides not matched to a gene: 6. The V gene's germline CDR1 is SGHRS and CDR2 YFSETQ. There are 16 residues in the CDR3. The CDR3 sequence is CASSLGDRGAYNEQFF. CDR3 DNA sequence: TGCGCCAGCAGCTTGGGAGACAGGGGAGCGTACAATGAGCAGTTCTTC.

The genes are TRBV4-1 and TRBJ2-3, with 9 bases fitting TRBD1. The CDR3 runs 15 residues. Per the germline V gene, CDR1 is MGHRA and CDR2 is YSYEKL. J was trimmed by 3 bases and V by 2 bases; bases with no gene match: 3. The CDR3 DNA reads TGCGCCAGCAGCCAAATACAGGGGGCAACAGATACGCAGTATTTT. Its protein is CASSQIQGATDTQYF.

The CDR3 loop is CASSQAWAARTNYGYTF. In DNA, the CDR3 is TGTGCCAGCAGCCAAGCCTGGGCGGCCAGGACTAACTATGGCTACACCTTC. V usage is TRBV3-1 and J usage is TRBJ1-2; D is unclear. Trimming left V 1 base short and J 0 bases short, with 15 bases between. This CDR3 contains 17 residues. The germline gives CDR1 LGHDT, CDR2 YNNKEL (reference sequence).

This sequence joins TRBV27 and TRBJ2-1; TRBD1 aligns across 7 bases. Germline CDR1 reads MNHEY; CDR2 reads SMNVEV (reference sequence). The CDR3 is made up of 16 amino acids. V lost 6 bases to trimming and J lost 4 bases; unmatched junction nucleotides: 12. CDR3 sequence: CASRREGQTTYNEQFF. The CDR3 bases are TGTGCCAGCAGGAGAGAGGGACAGACGACTTACAATGAGCAGTTCTTC.

The J gene is TRBJ2-1, the V gene TRBV4-1; D uncertain. The V end was cut by 4 bases, the J end by 2 bases, with 18 bases between. This CDR3 region has 17 residues. The germline V gene encodes CDR1 MGHRA and CDR2 YSYEKL. The CDR3 spells CASSRVGGLSPYNEQFF. In nucleotides, the CDR3 is TGCGCCAGCAGCCGGGTCGGTGGGTTGAGCCCCTACAATGAGCAGTTCTTC.

The gene calls are TRBV6-1 and TRBJ1-5; 9 bases agree with TRBD1. The CDR3 has 18 residues. The germline CDR1 and CDR2 sequences are MNHNS and SASEGT. Trimming took 8 bases from V and 1 from J; bases not matched to a gene: 15. This CDR3 reads CASQPPVTGGWSNQPQHF. The CDR3 nucleotides are TGTGCCAGCCAGCCTCCGGTAACAGGGGGCTGGAGCAATCAGCCCCAGCATTTT.

This clonotype was observed a single time. The chain has TRBV10-3 and TRBJ2-7; either TRBD1 or TRBD2 may fit D (5 bases each). Germline V CDR1 and CDR2: ENHRY, SYGVKD. V was cut by 1 base and J by 3 bases, with 7 bases left in between. CDR3 length: 13 residues. The CDR3 loop is CAISEWDLYEQYF. The CDR3, as DNA: TGTGCCATCAGTGAGTGGGACCTCTACGAGCAGTACTTC.

V gene TRBV28 combines with J gene TRBJ2-7; tentatively, D is TRBD1 or TRBD2 (5 bases each). In germline, CDR1 is MDHEN, CDR2 SYDVKM. The CDR3 is 14 residues long. Trimming pared 8 bases from V and 6 bases from J, leaving 20 bases between. The chain's CDR3 is CASRVRDGMAEQYF. The DNA for the CDR3 is TGTGCCAGCCGAGTCCGGGACGGGATGGCCGAGCAGTACTTC.

The CDR3 spells CASSQDWGLSYEQYF. The CDR3 DNA is TGTGCCAGCAGCCAAGATTGGGGACTCTCCTACGAGCAGTACTTC. The chain links TRBV14 to TRBJ2-7; perhaps TRBD2 as D (6 bases). CDR1 is SGHDN and CDR2 is FVKESK in the germline V gene. Between the trimmed V and J ends, which lost 0 bases and 0 bases, there was a span of 9 bases. The CDR3 contains 15 residues.